This T cell receptor beta chain came from a study of blood T cell repertoires in COVID-19. The overall study: Spain, Italy and the United States supplied samples that represented acute and convalescent COVID-19. T cells, B-cell-depleted T cells, or PBMCs provided the cDNA or gDNA that served as material.

Source study methods: Reference gene primer amplification gave nucleated cell count estimates. Libraries were prepared by immunoSEQ multiplex PCR; TCRdb keeps only in-frame clonotypes and omits some of them. The V and J calls and clone size are taken from that table; D and trimming were inferred from the DNA. In the table there are 200,000 to 300,000 clones, about 93% of which are singletons. Enrolled during active infection, Seattle patients were then followed longitudinally. V was pared by 1 base and J by 2 bases, with 10 bases between. The CDR3 consists of 14 residues. The V gene's germline CDR1 is SGHDT and CDR2 YYEEEE.

The material sequenced was peripheral blood. This TCR was sampled from a man between 25 and 39 years old with COVID-19, enrolled during active disease. The chain couples TRBV5-6 to TRBJ2-7; a weak D match, TRBD1 (6 bases). In DNA, the CDR3 is TGTGCCAGCAGCTTGATAGGACAGCCCTACGAGCAGTACTTC. Its translation is CASSLIGQPYEQYF.